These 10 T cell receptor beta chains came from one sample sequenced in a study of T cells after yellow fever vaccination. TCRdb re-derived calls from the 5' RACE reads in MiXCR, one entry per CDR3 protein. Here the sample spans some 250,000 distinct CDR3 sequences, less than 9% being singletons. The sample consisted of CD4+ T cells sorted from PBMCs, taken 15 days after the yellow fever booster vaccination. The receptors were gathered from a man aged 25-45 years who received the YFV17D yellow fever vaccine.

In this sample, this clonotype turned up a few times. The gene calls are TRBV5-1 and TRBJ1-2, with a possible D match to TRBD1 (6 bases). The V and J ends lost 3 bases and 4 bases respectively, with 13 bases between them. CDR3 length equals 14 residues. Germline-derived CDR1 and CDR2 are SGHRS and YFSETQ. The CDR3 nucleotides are TGCGCCAGCAGCTCGGACAGCCTAACCTATGGCTACACCTTC. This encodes CASSSDSLTYGYTF.

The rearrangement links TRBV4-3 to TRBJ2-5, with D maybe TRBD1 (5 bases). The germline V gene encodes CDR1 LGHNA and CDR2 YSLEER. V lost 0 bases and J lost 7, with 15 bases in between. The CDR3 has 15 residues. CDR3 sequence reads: CASSQELDTHGTQYF. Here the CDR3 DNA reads TGCGCCAGCAGCCAAGAACTGGACACACATGGGACCCAGTACTTC.

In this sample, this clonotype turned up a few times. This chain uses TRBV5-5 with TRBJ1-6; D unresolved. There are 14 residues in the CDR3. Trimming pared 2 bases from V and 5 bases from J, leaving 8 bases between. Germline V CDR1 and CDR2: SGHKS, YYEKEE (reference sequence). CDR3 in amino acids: CASSFLDDNSPLHF. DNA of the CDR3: TGTGCCAGCAGCTTTTTAGATGATAATTCACCCCTCCACTTT.

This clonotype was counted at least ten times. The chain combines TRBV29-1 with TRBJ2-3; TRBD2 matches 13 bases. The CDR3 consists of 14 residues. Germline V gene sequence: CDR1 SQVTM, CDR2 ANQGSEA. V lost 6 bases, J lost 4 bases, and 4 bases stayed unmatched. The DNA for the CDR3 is TGCAGCGTAGGACTAGCGGGAGCCCCAGATACGCAGTATTTT. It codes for CSVGLAGAPDTQYF.

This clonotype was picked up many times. The CDR3 here is CASSSLQGIDEQYF. CDR3 DNA sequence: TGCGCCAGCAGCTCCTTACAGGGTATCGACGAGCAGTACTTC. The rearrangement uses TRBV5-1 and TRBJ2-7, with D perhaps matching TRBD1 (6 bases). This CDR3 comprises 14 residues. Trimming took 3 bases from V and 5 from J, leaving 15 bases between them. CDR1 is SGHRS and CDR2 is YFSETQ in the germline V gene. Variable domain in full (rest from reference TRBV5-1 and TRBJ2-7): KAGVTQTPRYLIKTRGQQVTLSCSPISGHRSVSWYQQTPGQGLQFLFEYFSETQRNKGNFPGRFSGRQFSNSRSEMNVSTLELGDSALYLCASSSLQGIDEQYFGPGTRLTVT.

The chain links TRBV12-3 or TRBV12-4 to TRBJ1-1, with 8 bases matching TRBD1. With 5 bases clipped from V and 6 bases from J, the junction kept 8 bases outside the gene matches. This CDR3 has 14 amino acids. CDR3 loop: CASSPSDRDAEAFF. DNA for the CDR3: TGTGCCAGCAGTCCCTCGGACAGGGATGCTGAAGCTTTCTTT.

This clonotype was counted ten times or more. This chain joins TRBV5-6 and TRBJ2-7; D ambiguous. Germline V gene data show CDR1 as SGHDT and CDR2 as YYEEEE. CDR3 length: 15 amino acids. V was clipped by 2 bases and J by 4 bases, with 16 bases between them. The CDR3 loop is CASSLGPSFGYEQYF. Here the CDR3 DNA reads TGTGCCAGCAGCTTAGGCCCCTCATTTGGGTACGAGCAGTACTTC.

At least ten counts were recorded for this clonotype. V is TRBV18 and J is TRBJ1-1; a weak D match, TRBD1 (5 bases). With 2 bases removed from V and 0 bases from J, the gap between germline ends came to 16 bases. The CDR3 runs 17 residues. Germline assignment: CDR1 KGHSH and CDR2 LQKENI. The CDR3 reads CASSPKAGHVMNTEAFF. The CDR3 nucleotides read TGTGCCAGCTCACCAAAAGCAGGGCATGTTATGAACACTGAAGCTTTCTTT.

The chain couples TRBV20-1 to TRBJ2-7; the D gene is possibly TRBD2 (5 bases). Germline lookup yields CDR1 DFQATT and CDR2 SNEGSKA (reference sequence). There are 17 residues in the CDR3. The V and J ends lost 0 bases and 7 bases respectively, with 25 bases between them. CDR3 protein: CSARDYGLRAGNVEQYF. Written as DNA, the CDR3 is TGCAGTGCTAGAGATTACGGGTTGAGGGCTGGAAATGTAGAGCAGTACTTC.

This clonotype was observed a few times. The CDR3 sequence is CASRQTGAGNQPQHF. The CDR3 DNA reads as TGTGCCAGCAGGCAGACAGGGGCTGGCAATCAGCCCCAGCATTTT. The chain links TRBV2 to TRBJ1-5; 8 bases match TRBD1. The CDR3 has 15 residues. Trimming took 6 bases from V and 2 from J; bases not matched to a gene: 6. From germline, CDR1 is SNHLY and CDR2 FYNNEI.